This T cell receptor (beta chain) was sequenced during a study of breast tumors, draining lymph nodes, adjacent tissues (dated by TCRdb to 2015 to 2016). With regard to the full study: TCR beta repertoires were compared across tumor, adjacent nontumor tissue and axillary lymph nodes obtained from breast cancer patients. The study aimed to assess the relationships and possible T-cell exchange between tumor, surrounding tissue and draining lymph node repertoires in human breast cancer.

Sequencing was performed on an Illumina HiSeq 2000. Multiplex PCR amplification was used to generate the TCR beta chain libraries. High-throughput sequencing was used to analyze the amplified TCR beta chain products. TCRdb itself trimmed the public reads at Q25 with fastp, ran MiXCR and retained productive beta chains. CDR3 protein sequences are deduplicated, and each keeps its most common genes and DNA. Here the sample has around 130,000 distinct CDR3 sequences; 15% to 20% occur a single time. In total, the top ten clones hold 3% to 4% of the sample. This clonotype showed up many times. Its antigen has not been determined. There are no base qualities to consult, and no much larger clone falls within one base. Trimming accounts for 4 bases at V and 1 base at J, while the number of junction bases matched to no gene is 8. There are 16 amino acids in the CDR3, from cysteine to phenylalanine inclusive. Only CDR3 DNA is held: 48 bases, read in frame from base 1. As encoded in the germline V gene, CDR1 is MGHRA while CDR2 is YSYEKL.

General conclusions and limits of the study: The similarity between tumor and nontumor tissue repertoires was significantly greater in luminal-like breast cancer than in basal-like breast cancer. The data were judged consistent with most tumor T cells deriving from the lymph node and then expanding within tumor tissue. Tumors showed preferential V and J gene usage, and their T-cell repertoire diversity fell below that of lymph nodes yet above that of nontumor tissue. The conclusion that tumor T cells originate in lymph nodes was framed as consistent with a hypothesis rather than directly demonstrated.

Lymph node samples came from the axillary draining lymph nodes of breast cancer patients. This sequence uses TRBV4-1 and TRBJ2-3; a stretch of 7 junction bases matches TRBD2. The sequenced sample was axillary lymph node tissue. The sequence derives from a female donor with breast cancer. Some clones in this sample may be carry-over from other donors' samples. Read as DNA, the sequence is TGCGCCAGCAGCCGTCGCGGGGGTCCTGGCACAGATACGCAGTATTTT. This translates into CASSRRGGPGTDTQYF.